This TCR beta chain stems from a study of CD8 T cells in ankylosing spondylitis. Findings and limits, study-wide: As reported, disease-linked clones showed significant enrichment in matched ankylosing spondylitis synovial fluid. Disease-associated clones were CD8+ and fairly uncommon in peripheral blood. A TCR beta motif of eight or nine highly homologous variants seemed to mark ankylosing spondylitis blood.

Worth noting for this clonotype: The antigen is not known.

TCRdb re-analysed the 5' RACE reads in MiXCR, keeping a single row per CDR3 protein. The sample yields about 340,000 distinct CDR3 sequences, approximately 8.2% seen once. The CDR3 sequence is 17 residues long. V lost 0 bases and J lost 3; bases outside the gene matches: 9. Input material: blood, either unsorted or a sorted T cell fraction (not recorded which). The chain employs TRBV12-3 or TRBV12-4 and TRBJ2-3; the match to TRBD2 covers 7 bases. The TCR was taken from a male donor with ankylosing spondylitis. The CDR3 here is CASSLAMTSRETDTQYF. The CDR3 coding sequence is TGTGCCAGCAGTTTAGCGATGACTAGCAGGGAGACAGATACGCAGTATTTT.